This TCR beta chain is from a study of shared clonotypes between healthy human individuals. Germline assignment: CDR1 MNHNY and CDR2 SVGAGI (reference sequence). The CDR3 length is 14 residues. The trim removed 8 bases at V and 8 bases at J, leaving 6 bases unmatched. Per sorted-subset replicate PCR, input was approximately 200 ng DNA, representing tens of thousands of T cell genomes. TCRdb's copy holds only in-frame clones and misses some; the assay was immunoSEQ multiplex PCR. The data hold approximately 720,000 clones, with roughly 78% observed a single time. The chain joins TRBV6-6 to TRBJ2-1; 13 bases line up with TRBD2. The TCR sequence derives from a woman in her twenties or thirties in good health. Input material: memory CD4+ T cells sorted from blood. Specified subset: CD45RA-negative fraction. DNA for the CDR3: TGTGCCAGCCTTCGGACTAGCGGGAGCCATGAGCAGTTCTTC. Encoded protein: CASLRTSGSHEQFF.